Included here is one T cell receptor beta chain sequence, with context. The entry originates in a study of blood T cell repertoires in COVID-19. Study overall: Samples representing acute and convalescent COVID-19 were sourced from the United States, Italy and Spain. PBMCs, B-cell-depleted T cells, or T cells were the source of the cDNA or gDNA that made up the material.

The CDR3 is 17 amino acids. Germline V gene sequence: CDR1 LNHNV, CDR2 YYDKDF (reference sequence). V was trimmed by 2 bases and J by 4 bases, leaving 20 bases between them. Methods used by the authors: Reference gene primer amplification gave nucleated cell count estimates. Profiled with immunoSEQ multiplex PCR; TCRdb holds only in-frame clones, not every one. V and J calls and clone size follow that table, whereas D and trimming were derived from the DNA. This sample carries roughly 98,000 clones, around four fifths of them seen once, and the ten largest clones take about an eighth. The origin of this receptor is a woman in her 70s with active or convalescent COVID-19. Sequencing was carried out using peripheral blood. The chain uses TRBV15 and TRBJ1-2, with D perhaps TRBD1 (6 bases). The DNA for the CDR3 is TGTGCCACCAGCAGACCTCTGGACAGCCCCAGTGGCTATGGCTACACCTTC. It specifies CATSRPLDSPSGYGYTF.